The 27 T cell receptor beta chains below come from one sample, sequenced in a study of chemoradiotherapy in HPV16-positive cancers. Produced via immunoSEQ multiplex PCR; TCRdb's table is partial and in-frame only. This sample has 20,000 to 30,000 clones, with approximately 94% found just once. This specimen was taken from a patient who underwent chemoradiotherapy. The receptors derive from a human donor with HPV-associated anogenital cancer.

V and J are TRBV6-6 and TRBJ1-1; 10 nucleotides match TRBD1. The CDR3 extends over 16 amino acids. Germline V gene sequence: CDR1 MNHNY, CDR2 SVGAGI (reference sequence). V lost 6 bases, J lost 8 bases, and 15 bases stayed unmatched. Here the CDR3 DNA reads TGTGCCAGCAGCCTTCTTTTCCTGACAGGGGGCATGGAAGCTTTCTTT. This encodes CASSLLFLTGGMEAFF.

The rearrangement joins TRBV6-1 to TRBJ1-4, with D perhaps matching TRBD1 (6 bases). The V end lost 5 bases, the J end lost 8 bases, and 18 bases lay between the germline ends. Germline V gene data show CDR1 as MNHNS and CDR2 as SASEGT. The CDR3 contains 15 residues. This chain's CDR3 is CASSITGTGREKLFF. CDR3 coding DNA: TGTGCCAGCAGTATAACAGGGACCGGGCGGGAAAAACTGTTTTTT.

The chain couples TRBV5-5 to TRBJ2-5; possible D gene TRBD2, 6 bases. CDR1 is SGHKS and CDR2 is YYEKEE in the germline V gene (reference sequence). CDR3 size: 14 residues. Trimming pared 3 bases from V and 5 bases from J, leaving 14 bases between. This CDR3 is CASSSGVLRETQYF. The CDR3 DNA follows: TGTGCCAGCAGCTCGGGGGTCTTAAGGGAGACCCAGTACTTC. Supplemented by reference TRBV5-5 and TRBJ2-5, the full variable domain reads DAGVTQSPTHLIKTRGQQVTLRCSPISGHKSVSWYQQVLGQGPQFIFQYYEKEERGRGNFPDRFSARQFPNYSSELNVNALLLGDSALYLCASSSGVLRETQYFGPGTRLLVL.

This chain joins TRBV7-3 and TRBJ1-1; no firm D call. V gave up 5 bases and J gave up 6 bases, with 16 bases separating them. Germline-derived CDR1 and CDR2 are SGHTA and FQGTGA. The CDR3 is made up of 14 amino acids. The CDR3 loop reads CASSQSPGRAEAFF. CDR3 bases: TGTGCCAGCAGCCAATCCCCGGGGAGAGCTGAAGCTTTCTTT.

The genes are TRBV4-3 and TRBJ2-7; D ambiguous. The germline CDR1 and CDR2 sequences are LGHNA and YSLEER. V lost 2 bases to trimming and J lost 2 bases, with 13 bases between them. The CDR3 sequence is 15 residues long. The DNA for the CDR3 is TGCGCCAGCAGCCAATATGTAACAGCCGCCTACGAGCAGTACTTC. Translated: CASSQYVTAAYEQYF.

This rearrangement joins TRBV19 to TRBJ1-5, with a weak D call TRBD1 (6 bases). Germline CDR1 reads LNHDA; CDR2 reads SQIVND (reference sequence). V was clipped by 3 bases and J by 3 bases, with 15 bases between them. The CDR3 consists of 16 residues. CDR3 loop: CASSIGQLYSNQPQHF. CDR3 sequence (DNA): TGTGCCAGTAGTATTGGACAGTTATATTCCAATCAGCCCCAGCATTTT.

The V gene is TRBV6-6, the J gene TRBJ2-3, with 9 bases that match TRBD2. The germline V gene encodes CDR1 MNHNY and CDR2 SVGAGI (reference sequence). The CDR3 is made up of 16 amino acids. Germline trimming cut 6 bases from V and 2 bases from J; bases unmatched to any gene: 9. The DNA of the CDR3 is TGTGCCAGCAGCTCCCGGACTAGCGAACACACAGATACGCAGTATTTT. Residues: CASSSRTSEHTDTQYF.

J is TRBJ1-5 and V is TRBV4-1; the D gene is possibly TRBD1 (5 bases). The CDR3 has 15 residues. Trimming stripped 2 bases from V and 3 bases from J, with 11 bases between. Germline loops: CDR1 MGHRA, CDR2 YSYEKL. CDR3 nucleotides: TGCGCCAGCAGCCAATTGCAGGGCCCCAATCAGCCCCAGCATTTT. It specifies CASSQLQGPNQPQHF.

The rearrangement uses TRBV11-2 and TRBJ2-5; 12 nucleotides agree with TRBD2. Losses at the gene ends were 5 bases for V and 1 base for J; bases not matched to a gene: 5. The germline gives CDR1 SGHAT, CDR2 FQNNGV. The CDR3 is 16 amino acids. CDR3 loop: CASSLSTSGGQETQYF. CDR3 nucleotides: TGTGCCAGCAGCCTATCGACTAGCGGGGGCCAAGAGACCCAGTACTTC.

The CDR3 nucleotides are TGTGCCAGCAGTCTCCAGTACGAGCAGTACTTC. Translating it yields CASSLQYEQYF. The chain employs TRBV28 and TRBJ2-7; no firm D call. The germline V gene encodes CDR1 MDHEN and CDR2 SYDVKM. Trimming left V 5 bases short and J 4 bases short, with 6 bases between. CDR3 size: 11 residues. Using reference TRBV28 and TRBJ2-7 for the parts outside the CDR3, the full variable domain is DVKVTQSSRYLVKRTGEKVFLECVQDMDHENMFWYRQDPGLGLRLIYFSYDVKMKEKGDIPEGYSVSREKKERFSLILESASTNQTSMYLCASSLQYEQYFGPGTRLTVT.

This clone was observed a single time. V and J are TRBV19 and TRBJ2-2, with 7 bases lining up with TRBD2. The CDR3 is 14 amino acids. The J segment lost 8 bases and the V segment lost 5 bases, leaving 8 bases of the junction unmatched. Per the germline V gene, CDR1 is LNHDA and CDR2 is SQIVND (reference sequence). DNA for the CDR3: TGTGCCAGTAGTGGCGACAGCGGGGAGGGGGAGCTGTTTTTT. Encoded protein: CASSGDSGEGELFF.

V usage is TRBV5-1 and J usage is TRBJ1-1, with TRBD1 identical over 9 bases. Germline CDR1 is SGHRS and CDR2 is YFSETQ. This CDR3 comprises 14 residues. With 3 bases clipped from V and 3 bases from J, the junction kept 3 bases outside the gene matches. CDR3 bases: TGCGCCAGCAGCTGGGGACAGGGCGACACTGAAGCTTTCTTT. Its protein is CASSWGQGDTEAFF.

This clone is a singleton in its sample. The chain couples TRBV4-1 to TRBJ1-2; 8 bases fit TRBD1. The length of the CDR3 is 15 residues. Germline lookup yields CDR1 MGHRA and CDR2 YSYEKL. V was clipped by 0 bases and J by 8 bases; unmatched bases: 8. CDR3 nucleotide sequence: TGCGCCAGCAGCCAAGATCCGAGGACAGGGAAGGGCTACACCTTC. It translates to CASSQDPRTGKGYTF.

This chain links TRBV27 with TRBJ1-2; D uncertain. The CDR3 length is 14 residues. Trimming took off 5 bases at V and 4 bases at J, with 14 bases between the two ends. Germline V gives CDR1 MNHEY, CDR2 SMNVEV (reference sequence). In DNA, the CDR3 is TGTGCCAGCAGTAGGACGGGAGGTTCCTATGGCTACACCTTC. Translation: CASSRTGGSYGYTF.

A few counts support this clone. This rearrangement joins TRBV19 to TRBJ2-3; the D is unclear. This CDR3 is 13 amino acids long. V lost 3 bases and J lost 6, with 10 bases in between. Germline values: CDR1 LNHDA, CDR2 SQIVND (reference sequence). The CDR3, as DNA: TGTGCCAGTAGTATGGCGGACGCGGATACGCAGTATTTT. It is translated as CASSMADADTQYF.

The chain recombines TRBV9 with TRBJ2-1; 16 bases map to TRBD2. The CDR3 spans 19 residues. Germline trimming cut 1 base from V and 7 bases from J; bases unmatched to any gene: 11. Germline V gene data show CDR1 as SGDLS and CDR2 as YYNGEE. In nucleotides, the CDR3 is TGTGCCAGCAGCGTATCGGGACTAGCGGGGGGGGGTCAGAGGAATGAGCAGTTCTTC. Its protein is CASSVSGLAGGGQRNEQFF.

The V and J genes are TRBV7-8 and TRBJ2-7; D is perhaps TRBD1 (5 bases). Germline CDR1 is SGHVS and CDR2 is FQNEAQ. V gave up 3 bases and J gave up 5 bases, with 14 bases separating them. This CDR3 is built from 14 residues. CDR3 nucleotide sequence: TGTGCCAGCAGCTTGGGGCAGGGCACGGACGAGCAGTACTTC. This gives the protein CASSLGQGTDEQYF. The variable domain in full, completed from reference TRBV7-8 and TRBJ2-7, reads GAGVSQSPRYKVAKRGQDVALRCDPISGHVSLFWYQQALGQGPEFLTYFQNEAQLDKSGLPSDRFFAERPEGSVSTLKIQRTQQEDSAVYLCASSLGQGTDEQYFGPGTRLTVT.

The chain employs TRBV6-1 and TRBJ2-7; D remains ambiguous. The CDR3 contains 14 residues. Trimming pared 3 bases from V and 2 bases from J, leaving 11 bases between. The germline CDR1 and CDR2 sequences are MNHNS and SASEGT. CDR3 bases: TGTGCCAGCAGTGAGACGGCAGGAGCCTACGAGCAGTACTTC. Translated: CASSETAGAYEQYF.

The chain uses TRBV7-8 and TRBJ2-3; D may correspond to TRBD1 or TRBD2 (7 bases each). Deletions cut 5 bases from V and 5 bases from J, with 29 bases between. The CDR3 extends over 19 amino acids. The germline V gene encodes CDR1 SGHVS and CDR2 FQNEAQ. The CDR3: CASSLRGPFMREQLDTQYF. The CDR3 region has the DNA TGTGCCAGCAGCCTAAGGGGGCCCTTCATGCGGGAGCAATTAGATACGCAGTATTTT.

The chain joins TRBV6-5 to TRBJ2-7, with TRBD1 matching 7 bases. The germline gives CDR1 MNHEY, CDR2 SVGAGI. With 4 bases clipped from V and 1 base from J, the junction kept 4 bases outside the gene matches. CDR3 length: 14 amino acids. The CDR3 region has the DNA TGTGCCAGCAGTTTCGGACAGGCGTCCTACGAGCAGTACTTC. Protein product: CASSFGQASYEQYF.

V is TRBV28 and J is TRBJ2-1, with 12 bases that match TRBD1. Germline V CDR1 and CDR2: MDHEN, SYDVKM. V was pared by 7 bases and J by 10 bases, with 11 bases of the junction left unmatched. The CDR3 sequence is 15 residues long. The CDR3 sequence is CASTLAGTGGWEQFF. CDR3 bases: TGTGCCAGCACCCTAGCCGGGACAGGGGGCTGGGAGCAGTTCTTC.

The chain couples TRBV7-3 to TRBJ1-1; D might be TRBD1 (5 bases). Trimming removed 6 bases at V and 10 bases at J, with 18 bases between. This CDR3 is 13 amino acids long. Germline V gives CDR1 SGHTA, CDR2 FQGTGA. The CDR3 DNA reads TGTGCCAGCAGTCCCGCCCGGGGCCAGGGAGCTTTCTTT. Amino acid sequence: CASSPARGQGAFF.

This clone was observed a single time. The gene calls are TRBV7-6 and TRBJ2-6; D remains ambiguous. The CDR3 runs 17 residues. The V end was cut by 3 bases, the J end by 0 bases, with 12 bases between. CDR1 and CDR2 from the germline V gene are SGHVS and FNYEAQ. The CDR3, as DNA: TGTGCCAGCAGCTTTTCGGCTATGAGCTCTGGGGCCAACGTCCTGACTTTC. Translation: CASSFSAMSSGANVLTF.

The rearrangement links TRBV6-5 to TRBJ1-3; 7 bases map to TRBD1. The V and J ends lost 5 bases and 4 bases, in that order; junction bases with no gene match: 8. This CDR3 is 15 amino acids long. The germline V gene has CDR1 MNHEY and CDR2 SVGAGI. The CDR3 DNA reads TGTGCCAGCAGTCTCCAGGGGGTATCAGGAAACACCATATATTTT. This gives the protein CASSLQGVSGNTIYF.

V is TRBV11-2 and J is TRBJ2-2; D uncertain. Trimming left V 6 bases short and J 8 bases short, with 16 bases between. The length of the CDR3 is 14 residues. Germline V CDR1 and CDR2: SGHAT, FQNNGV. CDR3 DNA sequence: TGTGCCAGCAGTCGGACCCCCCTGGTAGGGGAGCTGTTTTTT. This sequence encodes CASSRTPLVGELFF.

This sequence joins TRBV5-1 and TRBJ2-5, with D uncertain. There are 13 residues in the CDR3. Trimming cost V 1 base and J 4 bases, with 8 bases left between them. Germline CDR1 reads SGHRS; CDR2 reads YFSETQ. The CDR3 region has the DNA TGCGCCAGCAGCTTGTGGGAACGAGAGACCCAGTACTTC. This translates into CASSLWERETQYF.

The chain has TRBV2 and TRBJ1-1, with D possibly TRBD1 on 5 matching bases. The CDR3 has 13 residues. Germline loops: CDR1 SNHLY, CDR2 FYNNEI. The V and J ends lost 0 bases and 8 bases respectively, with 10 bases between them. The CDR3 DNA reads as TGTGCCAGCAGTGAAGCTTTACAGGCCGAAGCTTTCTTT. It codes for CASSEALQAEAFF.